Listed below are T cell receptor beta chains from one sample, sequenced in a study of cytomegalovirus exposure and HLA in healthy donors. Method: immunoSEQ multiplex PCR; TCRdb's copy keeps in-frame clones and lacks some. The sample holds hundreds of thousands of clones, approximately 87% seen once. Sequencing was done on a sample of PBMCs. These TCRs come from a woman younger than 30 in good health and CMV-seronegative. CDR3s include the opening cysteine and the closing phenylalanine or tryptophan. The D gene is left open where the match is weak. Size is omitted from some rows. Given values are once, few, many or a class for expanded clones.

DNA	CDR3	J	D	V	size
TGTGCCAGCAGCCAAGATGGCGGATATGGCTACACCTTC	CASSQDGGYGYTF	TRBJ1-2	-	TRBV4-2	once
TGTGCCAGCAACCGGGACGGACTTAACACCGGGGAGCTGTTTTTT	CASNRDGLNTGELFF	TRBJ2-2	-	TRBV2	-
TGTGCCAGCAGTTTTCTACAGGGCGGCACTGAAGCTTTCTTT	CASSFLQGGTEAFF	TRBJ1-1	-	TRBV27	-
TGTGCCAGCTCACCGGGCCTCTTGAAAACTCAGCCCCAGCATTTT	CASSPGLLKTQPQHF	TRBJ1-5	-	TRBV18	-
TGTGCCAGCAGCCTGAGCGGGATTCCCTGGTATACGCAGTATTTT	CASSLSGIPWYTQYF	TRBJ2-3	TRBD2	TRBV9	-
TGTGCCAGCGGAGGATCTCGGCGCGAGCAGTACTTC	CASGGSRREQYF	TRBJ2-7	-	TRBV11-3	-
TGTGCCAGCAGCTTGGGAACGAGCGGGGGGTCCATGGATACGCAGTATTTT	CASSLGTSGGSMDTQYF	TRBJ2-3	TRBD2	TRBV5-4	-
TGTGCCAGCAGCTTAGTTGGTAGCGGGGTAGGCTACGAGCAGTACTTC	CASSLVGSGVGYEQYF	TRBJ2-7	TRBD2	TRBV7-8	-
TGTGCCAGCAGCCCATACGCAGGACAGGGGGTTAATGAAAAACTGTTTTTT	CASSPYAGQGVNEKLFF	TRBJ1-4	TRBD1	TRBV27	-
TGTGCCAGCAGCTTCGGTCCGGGAGGATCCTACGAGCAGTACTTC	CASSFGPGGSYEQYF	TRBJ2-7	TRBD2	TRBV7-2	-
TGTGCCAGTAGTACCCGAGAGGGGCGCAATCAGCCCCAGCATTTT	CASSTREGRNQPQHF	TRBJ1-5	-	TRBV19	-
TGTGCCATCAGTGAGTCCGGTCATCTAGGAGACAATGAGCAGTTCTTC	CAISESGHLGDNEQFF	TRBJ2-1	-	TRBV10-3	once
TGCAGCGCCATGTACGGCGCCGGGGAGCTGTTTTTT	CSAMYGAGELFF	TRBJ2-2	-	TRBV29-1	-
TGCGCCAGCAGCTTGGGGGACAGCCTAACTTACTACGAGCAGTACTTC	CASSLGDSLTYYEQYF	TRBJ2-7	TRBD1	TRBV5-1	-